A selection of T cell receptor beta chains follows, all from one sample in a study of cytotoxic CD8 clonotypes in ibrutinib-treated CLL. Measured with immunoSEQ multiplex PCR; TCRdb has only the in-frame clones, and not every one. The table shows around 310,000 clones, with 80% occurring only once. The sample here was PBMCs, taken before ibrutinib treatment. The receptors here all came from a human donor with chronic lymphocytic leukemia. CDR3s include the opening cysteine and the closing phenylalanine or tryptophan. The D gene is left open where the match is weak. Clone size is stated in some rows and not others, as once, few, many or a class when expanded.

abundance: once
d_gene: .
j_gene: TRBJ2-7
v_gene: TRBV7-2
CDR3aa: CASRRDSYEQYF
CDR3nt: TGTGCCAGCAGACGTGACAGCTACGAGCAGTACTTC

abundance: .
d_gene: .
j_gene: TRBJ2-1
v_gene: TRBV7-9
CDR3aa: CASSPPYYGFDNEQFF
CDR3nt: TGTGCCAGCAGCCCACCCTATTACGGGTTTGACAATGAGCAGTTCTTC

abundance: .
d_gene: .
j_gene: TRBJ1-5
v_gene: TRBV4-2
CDR3aa: CASSQERGSQQPQHF
CDR3nt: TGTGCCAGCAGCCAAGAAAGAGGGTCGCAACAGCCCCAGCATTTT

abundance: .
d_gene: .
j_gene: TRBJ2-3
v_gene: TRBV7-6
CDR3aa: CASRERALTDTQYF
CDR3nt: TGTGCCAGCAGGGAGCGGGCTCTCACAGATACGCAGTATTTT

abundance: .
d_gene: TRBD2
j_gene: TRBJ2-2
v_gene: TRBV19
CDR3aa: CASSGSGRIGTGELFF
CDR3nt: TGTGCCAGTAGTGGTAGCGGGAGGATCGGCACCGGGGAGCTGTTTTTT

abundance: .
d_gene: .
j_gene: TRBJ2-6
v_gene: TRBV5-5
CDR3aa: CASSLSGSSGANVLTF
CDR3nt: TGTGCCAGCAGCTTGTCGGGGAGCTCTGGGGCCAACGTCCTGACTTTC

abundance: .
d_gene: .
j_gene: TRBJ1-2
v_gene: TRBV5-1
CDR3aa: CASSNDPPGTYGYTF
CDR3nt: TGCGCCAGCAGCAACGATCCCCCAGGGACCTATGGCTACACCTTC

abundance: .
d_gene: TRBD1
j_gene: TRBJ2-4
v_gene: TRBV4-2
CDR3aa: CASSQRQGDVVF
CDR3nt: TGTGCCAGCAGCCAAAGGCAGGGGGACGTCGTCTTC

abundance: once
d_gene: .
j_gene: TRBJ2-5
v_gene: TRBV5-6
CDR3aa: CASSSNPFQETQYF
CDR3nt: TGTGCCAGCAGCTCGAATCCATTCCAAGAGACCCAGTACTTC

abundance: .
d_gene: .
j_gene: TRBJ1-1
v_gene: TRBV10-3
CDR3aa: CAISRVGGEGTEAFF
CDR3nt: TGTGCCATCAGTCGGGTGGGGGGCGAGGGCACTGAAGCTTTCTTT

abundance: few
d_gene: .
j_gene: TRBJ2-2
v_gene: TRBV7-3
CDR3aa: CASSFSGNTGELFF
CDR3nt: TGTGCCAGCAGCTTCTCGGGCAACACCGGGGAGCTGTTTTTT